A selection of T cell receptor beta chains follows, all from one sample in a study of T cell changes during pregnancy in multiple sclerosis. The data were produced by immunoSEQ multiplex PCR, yet TCRdb's version contains in-frame clones alone and is incomplete. The sample carries about 77,000 clones, roughly 91% recorded once. The sample here was peripheral blood, taken after pregnancy. These receptors came from a female donor in good health, enrolled as a control in a pregnancy study. The CDR3 runs from the conserved cysteine through the conserved F or W. D genes are given only for firm matches. Some rows mark clone size as missing; the rest say once, few, many or name a class of expanded clone.

d_call	j_call	v_call	clone_size	cdr3_nt	cdr3_aa
TRBD1	TRBJ1-5	TRBV12-5	.	TGTGCTAGTGGACAGGGGGGACAGCCCCAGCATTTT	CASGQGGQPQHF
.	TRBJ2-7	TRBV7-9	.	TGTGCCAGCAGCTCCGGGGATTCCTACGAGCAGTACTTC	CASSSGDSYEQYF
.	TRBJ2-5	TRBV10-3	.	TGTGCCATCAACCAGGGCAGGGAAGAGACCCAGTACTTC	CAINQGREETQYF
.	TRBJ2-6	TRBV10-3	.	TGTGCCATCAGTGACAGGGGGGACTCTGGGGCCAACGTCCTGACTTTC	CAISDRGDSGANVLTF
TRBD2	TRBJ2-7	TRBV5-6	.	TGTGCCAGCAGCCAAAGCGGGGGAGGGTCCTACGAGCAGTACTTC	CASSQSGGGSYEQYF
TRBD1	TRBJ2-2	TRBV7-2	.	TGTGCCAGCAGCTCTTCCGGGACAGGGGGCTCGACCGGGGAGCTGTTTTTT	CASSSSGTGGSTGELFF
.	TRBJ2-6	TRBV30	.	TGTGCCTGGAGTACCGGACAGAGAGCTGGGGCCAACGTCCTGACTTTC	CAWSTGQRAGANVLTF
TRBD1	TRBJ1-1	TRBV6-1	once	TGTGCCAGCAGTGAATTGGCTCCGACAGGGATGAACACTGAAGCTTTCTTT	CASSELAPTGMNTEAFF
TRBD2	TRBJ2-2	TRBV25-1	.	TGTGCCAGCAGTCCCCAAGCGGGGGGTTATGGCGGGGAGCTGTTTTTT	CASSPQAGGYGGELFF
TRBD1	TRBJ1-1	TRBV5-6	.	TGTGCCAGCAGCTTGCGGGTGACAGGGAATATGAACACTGAAGCTTTCTTT	CASSLRVTGNMNTEAFF
.	TRBJ2-7	TRBV27	once	TGTGCCAGCAGTTCCCCCTCAGACAGGCTATCCTACGAGCAGTACTTC	CASSSPSDRLSYEQYF
.	TRBJ2-2	TRBV7-3	.	TGTGCCAGCAGCTTAAGCGGGCTAGGTCGTACCGGGGAGCTGTTTTTT	CASSLSGLGRTGELFF
.	TRBJ2-1	TRBV6-4	.	TGTGCCAGCAGCCAAACAGGGACCTACAATGAGCAGTTCTTC	CASSQTGTYNEQFF
.	TRBJ2-7	TRBV28	.	TGTGCCAGCAGTATCCTGAGGGAGCAGTACTTC	CASSILREQYF
.	TRBJ2-5	TRBV5-4	.	TGTGCCAGCAGCCCTAGAGTCGCTCAAGAGACCCAGTACTTC	CASSPRVAQETQYF
.	TRBJ2-3	TRBV27	.	TGTGCCAGCCGGGACTCCGGCACAGATACGCAGTATTTT	CASRDSGTDTQYF
TRBD2	TRBJ2-1	TRBV27	.	TGTGCCAGCAGTTTACCTAGCGGCGCCTACAATGAGCAGTTCTTC	CASSLPSGAYNEQFF
TRBD2	TRBJ2-2	TRBV7-2	.	TGTGCCAGCAGTCTTCTCGGGAGGGGGGGCACCGGGGAGCTGTTTTTT	CASSLLGRGGTGELFF
.	TRBJ1-2	TRBV7-8	.	TGTGCCAGCAGCTTAATTGGGGCGGATGGCTACACCTTC	CASSLIGADGYTF
.	TRBJ1-5	TRBV29-1	once	TGCAGCGTTTCGACGGGGGATCAGCCCCAGCATTTT	CSVSTGDQPQHF
TRBD1	TRBJ1-5	TRBV7-8	.	TGTGCCAGCAGTACTAGACAGGGAAGGCAGAGCAATCAGCCCCAGCATTTT	CASSTRQGRQSNQPQHF
TRBD1	TRBJ2-7	TRBV6-6	.	TGTGCCAGCAGTCCAAACAGGGGGCTCGAGCAGTACTTC	CASSPNRGLEQYF
.	TRBJ1-4	TRBV7-2	.	TGTGCCAGCAGCAGAAGGGGGTCTGAGTCTTTTGAAAAACTGTTTTTT	CASSRRGSESFEKLFF
TRBD2	TRBJ2-7	TRBV2	.	TGTGCCAGCAAACGGAGCGGGGGGGGAGACGAGCAGTACTTC	CASKRSGGGDEQYF
TRBD1	TRBJ1-4	TRBV30	.	TGTGCCTGGAGTGGCGCCAGGGGGGAACTGTTTTTT	CAWSGARGELFF
.	TRBJ1-5	TRBV2	.	TGTGCCAGCAGAAGCGGAGGTAGCAATCAGCCCCAGCATTTT	CASRSGGSNQPQHF